The next 23 T cell receptor beta chains were all read from a single sample in a study of T cells after yellow fever vaccination. TCRdb re-called the 5' RACE reads through MiXCR, storing one row per CDR3 protein. The profile shows about 300,000 distinct CDR3 sequences, 7.5% to 9.5% of them singletons. The specimen was CD4+ T cells sorted from PBMCs, collected 5 days after the yellow fever booster vaccination. The receptors here all came from a man in his late teens or twenties who received the YFV17D yellow fever vaccine.

At least ten counts were recorded for this clonotype. This sequence joins TRBV5-1 and TRBJ2-5; 9 nucleotides align to TRBD1. The germline V gene has CDR1 SGHRS and CDR2 YFSETQ. The junction had 18 bases not matched to a gene; V was cut back by 2 bases and J by 4 bases. The CDR3 covers 19 residues. The CDR3 sequence: CASSLQDRGWLRQVETQYF. The CDR3 coding sequence is TGCGCCAGCAGCTTACAGGACAGGGGATGGCTACGACAAGTAGAGACCCAGTACTTC.

This clonotype was detected many times. The V gene is TRBV5-5, the J gene TRBJ2-2; tentatively, D is TRBD2 (5 bases). The CDR3 totals 16 residues. Trimming removed 0 bases from V and 0 bases from J, with 9 bases in between. Germline V CDR1 and CDR2: SGHKS, YYEKEE (reference sequence). This CDR3 reads CASSLVGEANTGELFF. The CDR3 DNA reads TGTGCCAGCAGCTTGGTCGGGGAAGCGAACACCGGGGAGCTGTTTTTT.

This sequence joins TRBV14 and TRBJ1-4; no clear D gene. CDR3 length: 15 residues. The germline V and J ends were trimmed by 2 bases and 4 bases, with 11 bases remaining between them. From germline, CDR1 is SGHDN and CDR2 FVKESK. CDR3 loop: CASSQWTDVNEKLFF. The DNA for the CDR3 is TGTGCCAGCAGCCAATGGACTGATGTTAATGAAAAACTGTTTTTT.

This chain uses TRBV12-3 or TRBV12-4 with TRBJ2-7, with D possibly matching TRBD1 (6 bases). The CDR3 runs to 13 residues. V dropped 3 bases and J dropped 5 bases, with 11 bases sitting between them. The CDR3 reads CASSLNRVHEQYF. The DNA of the CDR3 is TGTGCCAGCAGTTTGAACAGGGTCCACGAGCAGTACTTC.

The chain employs TRBV29-1 and TRBJ2-5; a weak D match, TRBD1 (5 bases). The V gene lost 4 bases and the J gene lost 5 bases, with 11 bases spanning the gap. CDR3 size: 12 residues. The germline V gene has CDR1 SQVTM and CDR2 ANQGSEA. CDR3 loop: CSVGQYRETQYF. CDR3 DNA sequence: TGCAGCGTTGGGCAGTACAGGGAGACCCAGTACTTC.

The table lists this clonotype with a few counts. V usage is TRBV7-8 and J usage is TRBJ2-7; TRBD1 matches 12 bases. J was trimmed by 6 bases and V by 2 bases; bases with no gene match: 11. Looked up from germline, CDR1 is SGHVS and CDR2 is FQNEAQ. The CDR3 has 17 amino acids. CDR3 nucleotides: TGTGCCAGCAGCTTAACTGGGACAGGGGGCGGTTCTGTCGAGCAGTACGTC. Its translation is CASSLTGTGGGSVEQYV.

The gene calls are TRBV2 and TRBJ1-1, with D perhaps matching TRBD1 (6 bases). The germline V gene encodes CDR1 SNHLY and CDR2 FYNNEI. CDR3 length equals 14 residues. Trimming took 4 bases from V and 3 from J, leaving 12 bases between them. In DNA form, the CDR3 reads TGTGCCAGCAGTGTACAGGGATCCGACACTGAAGCTTTCTTT. Translated: CASSVQGSDTEAFF.

This clonotype was seen a handful of times. This rearrangement joins TRBV7-6 to TRBJ1-2, with 7 positions matching TRBD1. Germline CDR1 SGHVS, CDR2 FNYEAQ. This CDR3 is built from 15 residues. After removal of 5 bases from V and 4 bases from J, the junction contained 10 bases not matched to a gene. The CDR3 nucleotides are TGTGCCAGCAGCCAGACAGGGCCAATGGGCTATGGCTACACCTTC. As protein: CASSQTGPMGYGYTF.

J is TRBJ1-1 and V is TRBV7-9; 7 bases align to TRBD1. The V gene end was trimmed by 6 bases and the J gene end by 5 bases; junction bases not matched to a gene: 9. The CDR3 spans 14 residues. CDR1 is SEHNR and CDR2 is FQNEAQ in the germline V gene (reference sequence). The CDR3 reads CASSRNTGETEAFF. CDR3 DNA: TGTGCCAGCAGTCGCAACACAGGGGAAACTGAAGCTTTCTTT.

This clonotype has a handful of counts. V usage is TRBV5-5 and J usage is TRBJ2-7; tentatively, D is TRBD1 or TRBD2 (5 bases each). Germline V gene lookup returns CDR1 SGHKS and CDR2 YYEKEE (reference sequence). V lost 9 bases to trimming and J lost 5 bases, with 18 bases between them. The CDR3 is made up of 13 amino acids. CDR3 nucleotide sequence: TGTGCCACCCGGAAAGCCGGGGCCAACGAGCAGTACTTC. The encoded protein is CATRKAGANEQYF. The variable domain in full, completed from reference TRBV5-5 and TRBJ2-7, reads DAGVTQSPTHLIKTRGQQVTLRCSPISGHKSVSWYQQVLGQGPQFIFQYYEKEERGRGNFPDRFSARQFPNYSSELNVNALLLGDSALYLCATRKAGANEQYFGPGTRLTVT.

The chain has TRBV20-1 and TRBJ2-7, with TRBD2 identical over 8 bases. The CDR3 extends over 15 amino acids. Looked up from germline, CDR1 is DFQATT and CDR2 is SNEGSKA (reference sequence). V dropped 1 base and J dropped 4; count of bases not matched to a gene: 9. The CDR3: CSARGPGLANYEQYF. In DNA, the CDR3 is TGCAGTGCTAGAGGTCCCGGACTAGCTAATTACGAGCAGTACTTC.

This clonotype was observed many times. The J gene is TRBJ2-3, the V gene TRBV4-1; TRBD2 agrees at 7 bases. CDR3 length: 15 residues. J was trimmed by 6 bases and V by 0 bases; bases with no gene match: 6. The germline gives CDR1 MGHRA, CDR2 YSYEKL. As DNA, the CDR3 is TGCGCCAGCAGCCAAGAATTGACTAGCCAGGATACGCAGTATTTT. Translation: CASSQELTSQDTQYF.

This rearrangement joins TRBV12-3 or TRBV12-4 to TRBJ1-4; no clear D. V lost 6 bases and J 8 bases, leaving 13 bases between the germline ends. This CDR3 has 13 amino acids. This CDR3 is CASRRRESEKLFF. DNA for the CDR3: TGTGCCAGCAGAAGACGTGAAAGCGAAAAACTGTTTTTT.

There are many counts of this clonotype. The rearrangement joins TRBV10-3 to TRBJ2-2; D is perhaps TRBD1 (5 bases). Trimming removed 6 bases at V and 3 bases at J, with 14 bases between. This CDR3 is built from 15 residues. Per germline, CDR1 ENHRY and CDR2 SYGVKD. For the CDR3, the DNA is TGTGCCATCAGGGAAGGGGCCTCGGACACCGGGGAGCTGTTTTTT. Residues: CAIREGASDTGELFF.

This clonotype was counted only a few times. This chain connects TRBV19 to TRBJ1-5, with D unclear. CDR1 and CDR2 from the germline V gene are LNHDA and SQIVND (reference sequence). The germline V and J ends were trimmed by 2 bases and 3 bases, with 5 bases remaining between them. There are 13 residues in the CDR3. This CDR3 is CASSIQLNQPQHF. Here the CDR3 DNA reads TGTGCCAGTAGTATACAACTCAATCAGCCCCAGCATTTT.

CDR3 in amino acids: CASSLVGRGLYNEQFF. The CDR3 region has the DNA TGTGCCAGCAGCTTAGTTGGGCGGGGGCTGTACAATGAGCAGTTCTTC. The V call is TRBV7-6, the J call TRBJ2-1, with D possibly being TRBD2 (7 bases). In germline, CDR1 is SGHVS, CDR2 FNYEAQ. The CDR3 extends over 16 amino acids. Trimming removed 1 base from V and 4 bases from J, with 14 bases in between.

This sequence joins TRBV7-6 and TRBJ2-3; D tentatively reads TRBD1 or TRBD2 (5 bases each). V shed 4 bases and J shed 3 bases, with 11 bases lying between them. The CDR3 is 14 amino acids. Germline loops: CDR1 SGHVS, CDR2 FNYEAQ. CDR3 amino acids: CASSSGSGTDTQYF. CDR3 nucleotide sequence: TGTGCCAGCAGCTCGGGGTCAGGGACAGATACGCAGTATTTT.

In its sample, this clonotype was seen a few times. This rearrangement joins TRBV7-3 to TRBJ1-1; maybe TRBD1 (6 bases). The V and J ends lost 9 bases and 3 bases respectively, with 14 bases between them. Germline CDR1 reads SGHTA; CDR2 reads FQGTGA. The CDR3 is 13 residues long. The CDR3 DNA reads as TGTGCCAGTTCGGGGGGGGCTGACACTGAAGCTTTCTTT. It codes for CASSGGADTEAFF. The full variable domain, in which reference TRBV7-3 and TRBJ1-1 provide the parts outside the CDR3, is GAGVSQTPSNKVTEKGKYVELRCDPISGHTALYWYRQSLGQGPEFLIYFQGTGAADDSGLPNDRFFAVRPEGSVSTLKIQRTERGDSAVYLCASSGGADTEAFFGQGTRLTVV.

Many counts were recorded for this clonotype. The CDR3 nucleotides read TGTGCCAGCTCACCAGACGAACAGGGTCGCTATGGCTACACCTTC. Its translation is CASSPDEQGRYGYTF. This chain uses TRBV18 with TRBJ1-2, with D possibly TRBD1 on 6 matching bases. Germline loops: CDR1 KGHSH, CDR2 LQKENI. CDR3 size: 15 residues. Trimming cost V 2 bases and J 4 bases, with 14 bases left between them. The whole variable domain, remainder taken from reference TRBV18 and TRBJ1-2, is NAGVMQNPRHLVRRRGQEARLRCSPMKGHSHVYWYRQLPEEGLKFMVYLQKENIIDESGMPKERFSAEFPKEGPSILRIQQVVRGDSAAYFCASSPDEQGRYGYTFGSGTRLTVV.

This clonotype was seen a few times. This chain joins TRBV20-1 and TRBJ2-5; no definite D call. Trimming removed 2 bases at V and 9 bases at J, with 10 bases between. The CDR3 extends over 11 amino acids. The germline V gene encodes CDR1 DFQATT and CDR2 SNEGSKA (reference sequence). CDR3 in amino acids: CSARTPTAQYF. The DNA of the CDR3 is TGCAGTGCTAGAACTCCTACGGCCCAGTACTTC.

This clonotype was observed a few times. This chain uses TRBV11-1 with TRBJ1-3; D uncertain. This CDR3 is built from 16 residues. V lost 2 bases and J 4 bases, leaving 15 bases between the germline ends. Germline V lookup: CDR1 SGHAT, CDR2 FQDESV (reference sequence). The DNA of the CDR3 is TGTGCCAGCAGCTTATCGGGCAGCTTTTACGGAAACACCATATATTTT. Amino acid sequence: CASSLSGSFYGNTIYF.

This clonotype appeared a few times. The chain is built from TRBV2 and TRBJ2-3; 10 bases are shared with TRBD1. V trimming: 8 bases; J trimming: 3 bases; junction bases outside the gene matches: 11. Germline values: CDR1 SNHLY, CDR2 FYNNEI. The length of the CDR3 is 16 residues. The CDR3 DNA reads TGTGCCAGCCCAAGATCCGGGACAGGGGCTACAGATACGCAGTATTTT. It specifies CASPRSGTGATDTQYF.

There are a few counts of this clonotype. The chain has TRBV19 and TRBJ1-2; 7 bases fit TRBD1. Germline V gene sequence: CDR1 LNHDA, CDR2 SQIVND (reference sequence). The junction had 5 bases not matched to a gene; V was cut back by 3 bases and J by 4 bases. The CDR3 has 14 residues. The CDR3 loop reads CASSIRRDSYGYTF. CDR3 DNA sequence: TGTGCCAGTAGTATTAGGCGGGACAGCTATGGCTACACCTTC.